One and the same sample provided the 16 T cell receptor beta chains below, sequenced in a study of blood T cell repertoires in COVID-19. The assay was immunoSEQ multiplex PCR, and TCRdb's table has in-frame clones only and misses some. The sample lists roughly 250,000 clones; 80% to 90% were seen once. Sequencing used peripheral blood. The receptors were sampled from a man younger than 45 with acute or convalescent COVID-19.

The chain employs TRBV12-3 or TRBV12-4 and TRBJ2-1; 8 bases map to TRBD2. Unmatched junction bases numbered 6, after V lost 2 bases and J lost 12 bases. The CDR3 consists of 13 residues. The CDR3 loop is CASSLTVSGRQFF. The CDR3, as DNA: TGTGCCAGCAGTTTAACGGTCAGCGGGAGGCAGTTCTTC.

V usage is TRBV11-3 and J usage is TRBJ1-2; maybe TRBD1 (5 bases). This CDR3 is 16 amino acids long. Germline V gene lookup returns CDR1 SGHNT and CDR2 YENEEA. V was clipped by 5 bases and J by 5 bases, with 21 bases between them. CDR3 sequence: CASSGPGTSGGYGYTF. The CDR3 DNA reads TGTGCCAGCAGCGGGCCAGGGACGTCGGGGGGGTATGGCTACACCTTC.

The chain combines TRBV29-1 with TRBJ1-6, with TRBD1 as a possible D gene (6 bases). V lost 6 bases and J 6 bases, leaving 12 bases between the germline ends. CDR1 SQVTM and CDR2 ANQGSEA come from the germline V gene. The CDR3 totals 13 residues. This CDR3 reads CSVQTGRNSPLHF. The DNA for the CDR3 is TGCAGCGTCCAAACAGGGCGTAATTCACCCCTCCACTTT.

CDR3 loop: CASSEGHTTQYF. The CDR3 DNA follows: TGTGCCAGCAGTGAAGGCCATACCACGCAGTATTTT. The J gene is TRBJ2-3, the V gene TRBV25-1; D gene unclear. The germline V gene encodes CDR1 MGHDK and CDR2 SYGVNS. V gave up 2 bases and J gave up 9 bases, with 9 bases separating them. This CDR3 contains 12 residues. Full variable domain (outside the CDR3, taken from reference TRBV25-1 and TRBJ2-3): EADIYQTPRYLVIGTGKKITLECSQTMGHDKMYWYQQDPGMELHLIHYSYGVNSTEKGDLSSESTVSRIRTEHFPLTLESARPSHTSQYLCASSEGHTTQYFGPGTRLTVL.

The genes are TRBV6-5 and TRBJ2-2, with D possibly TRBD1 on 6 matching bases. Trimming took 7 bases from V and 2 from J, leaving 14 bases between them. CDR3 length: 15 amino acids. The germline gives CDR1 MNHEY, CDR2 SVGAGI. CDR3: CASTTGQVNTGELFF. The CDR3 nucleotides read TGTGCCAGCACCACAGGGCAGGTCAACACCGGGGAGCTGTTTTTT.

This chain joins TRBV5-1 and TRBJ2-7; D is possibly TRBD2 (6 bases). The length of the CDR3 is 14 residues. Germline assignment: CDR1 SGHRS and CDR2 YFSETQ. V was shortened by 9 bases and J by 1 base, with 17 bases between the two germline ends. As DNA, the CDR3 is TGCGCCACCCGCCGGGAGACGGGATCCTACGAGCAGTACTTC. Its protein product is CATRRETGSYEQYF.

This clone has more than one count but fewer than ten. The CDR3 is CASSPLIPGGLDGYTF. In DNA, the CDR3 is TGTGCCAGCTCACCACTGATACCAGGGGGCTTGGATGGCTACACCTTC. The V call is TRBV18, the J call TRBJ1-2; 8 bases line up with TRBD1. CDR3 size: 16 residues. Per germline, CDR1 KGHSH and CDR2 LQKENI. Losses at the gene ends were 1 base for V and 6 bases for J; bases not matched to a gene: 10. The variable domain in full, completed from reference TRBV18 and TRBJ1-2, reads NAGVMQNPRHLVRRRGQEARLRCSPMKGHSHVYWYRQLPEEGLKFMVYLQKENIIDESGMPKERFSAEFPKEGPSILRIQQVVRGDSAAYFCASSPLIPGGLDGYTFGSGTRLTVV.

The chain uses TRBV7-6 and TRBJ1-5; 7 nucleotides line up with TRBD1. The CDR3 consists of 16 residues. Germline CDR1 is SGHVS and CDR2 is FNYEAQ. Trimming took 6 bases from V and 2 from J; bases not matched to a gene: 10. CDR3 in amino acids: CASRQGQVCGNQPQHF. The CDR3 coding sequence is TGTGCCAGCAGACAAGGACAGGTGTGTGGCAATCAGCCCCAGCATTTT.

This rearrangement joins TRBV10-2 to TRBJ1-4; TRBD1 matches 9 bases. V was pared by 5 bases and J by 4 bases, with 2 bases of the junction left unmatched. The CDR3 consists of 14 residues. Germline V CDR1 and CDR2: WSHSY, SAAADI. DNA for the CDR3: TGCGCCAGCAGTCCGGGACAGGGTAATGAAAAACTGTTTTTT. Protein: CASSPGQGNEKLFF.

The rearrangement joins TRBV6-5 to TRBJ2-1, with a possible D match to TRBD2 (6 bases). The CDR3 length is 14 residues. The V and J ends lost 6 bases and 3 bases respectively, with 12 bases between them. From germline, CDR1 is MNHEY and CDR2 SVGAGI. The CDR3 spells CASSLSGSYNEQFF. The CDR3 nucleotides read TGTGCCAGCAGCCTTAGCGGAAGCTACAATGAGCAGTTCTTC.

The rearrangement joins TRBV5-4 to TRBJ2-3, with D perhaps TRBD2 (6 bases). CDR1 and CDR2 (germline): SGHNT, YYREEE (reference sequence). V was cut by 4 bases and J by 5 bases, with 20 bases left in between. CDR3 length: 16 amino acids. The CDR3 spells CASSPGAGTGVDTQYF. In DNA form, the CDR3 reads TGTGCCAGCAGCCCTGGGGCGGGCACGGGGGTAGATACGCAGTATTTT.

The rearrangement uses TRBV5-4 and TRBJ1-1; 8 bases agree with TRBD1. This CDR3 has 14 amino acids. The V gene end was trimmed by 0 bases and the J gene end by 8 bases; junction bases not matched to a gene: 6. CDR1 and CDR2 from the germline V gene are SGHNT and YYREEE (reference sequence). The CDR3 here is CASSLDRGKFEAFF. The CDR3, as DNA: TGTGCCAGCAGCTTGGACAGGGGGAAATTCGAAGCTTTCTTT. Using reference TRBV5-4 and TRBJ1-1 for the parts outside the CDR3, the full variable domain is ETGVTQSPTHLIKTRGQQVTLRCSSQSGHNTVSWYQQALGQGPQFIFQYYREEENGRGNFPPRFSGLQFPNYSSELNVNALELDDSALYLCASSLDRGKFEAFFGQGTRLTVV.

The chain employs TRBV28 and TRBJ2-4; possible D gene TRBD1, 6 bases. Deletions cut 6 bases from V and 1 base from J, with 16 bases between. The germline gives CDR1 MDHEN, CDR2 SYDVKM. The CDR3 covers 16 residues. The CDR3 nucleotides are TGTGCCAGCAGCCCCAACAGGGAGTCGGCCAAAAACATTCAGTACTTC. Amino acid sequence: CASSPNRESAKNIQYF.

This clone was seen once. This chain connects TRBV5-4 to TRBJ2-5; TRBD2 agrees at 8 bases. The germline V gene encodes CDR1 SGHNT and CDR2 YYREEE (reference sequence). The CDR3 has 15 residues. With 4 bases clipped from V and 5 bases from J, the junction kept 10 bases outside the gene matches. The CDR3 reads CASSPPRGGLETQYF. CDR3 coding DNA: TGTGCCAGCAGCCCCCCTCGGGGGGGGCTCGAGACCCAGTACTTC.

The table lists this clone with a count of one. The chain joins TRBV7-9 to TRBJ2-7; 8 nucleotides line up with TRBD1. The germline CDR1 and CDR2 sequences are SEHNR and FQNEAQ (reference sequence). The ends lost 8 bases at V and 4 bases at J; junction bases unmatched: 4. The CDR3 totals 12 residues. CDR3 region: CASGQGLYEQYF. CDR3 nucleotide sequence: TGTGCCAGCGGACAGGGTTTATACGAGCAGTACTTC.

The chain has TRBV19 and TRBJ1-5, with TRBD1 matching over 9 bases. V lost 5 bases and J lost 0; bases outside the gene matches: 8. This CDR3 contains 17 residues. CDR1 is LNHDA and CDR2 is SQIVND in the germline V gene (reference sequence). This CDR3 is CASSFTGGLFSNQPQHF. The DNA for the CDR3 is TGTGCCAGTAGTTTTACAGGGGGCTTGTTTAGCAATCAGCCCCAGCATTTT.